Listed here is a single TCR beta chain. The sample originates from a study of blood T cell repertoires in COVID-19. Only in-frame clones appear in the TCRdb table, and some are missing; sequencing was by immunoSEQ multiplex PCR. This sample yields more than 100,000 clones, of which about four fifths are seen a single time; around 17% belongs to the top ten. Germline CDR1 is MNHEY and CDR2 is SMNVEV (reference sequence). V shed 0 bases and J 5 bases; nucleotides not matched to a gene: 3. This CDR3 comprises 15 residues. The TCR originated in a woman between 45 and 60 years old with acute or convalescent COVID-19. The chain joins TRBV27 to TRBJ2-7; 11 bases fit TRBD2. Source material: peripheral blood. The CDR3 DNA reads as TGTGCCAGCAGTTTATCCGAGGGACTAGCGGACGAGCAGTACTTC. Encoded protein: CASSLSEGLADEQYF.